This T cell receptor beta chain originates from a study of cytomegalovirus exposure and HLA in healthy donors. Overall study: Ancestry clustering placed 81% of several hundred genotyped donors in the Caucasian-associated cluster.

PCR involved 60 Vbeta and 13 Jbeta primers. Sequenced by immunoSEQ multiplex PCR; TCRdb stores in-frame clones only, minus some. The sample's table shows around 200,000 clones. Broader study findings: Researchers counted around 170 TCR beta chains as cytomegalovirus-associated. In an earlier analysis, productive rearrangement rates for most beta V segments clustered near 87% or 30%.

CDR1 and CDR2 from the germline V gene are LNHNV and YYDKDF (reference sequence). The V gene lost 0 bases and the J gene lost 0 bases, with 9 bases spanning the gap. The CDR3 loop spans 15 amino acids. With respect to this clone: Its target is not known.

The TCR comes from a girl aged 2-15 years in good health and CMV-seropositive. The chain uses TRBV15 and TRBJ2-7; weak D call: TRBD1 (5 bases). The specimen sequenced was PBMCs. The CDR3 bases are TGTGCCACCAGCAGAGACCGGACACACTCCTACGAGCAGTACTTC. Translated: CATSRDRTHSYEQYF. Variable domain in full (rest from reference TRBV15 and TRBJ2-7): DAMVIQNPRYQVTQFGKPVTLSCSQTLNHNVMYWYQQKSSQAPKLLFHYYDKDFNNEADTPDNFQSRRPNTSFCFLDIRSPGLGDTAMYLCATSRDRTHSYEQYFGPGTRLTVT.